These T cell receptor beta chains were read from a single sample in a study of blood T cell repertoires in COVID-19. The repertoire was sequenced with immunoSEQ multiplex PCR; TCRdb's copy has only in-frame clones and lacks some. In the table there are approximately 290,000 clones, about 80% of which are singletons. The sequencing sample was made of peripheral blood. The receptors originated from a person aged 70 to 80 with COVID-19, enrolled during active disease. Both conserved end residues are part of each CDR3. D genes are given only for firm matches. Expanded clones are given a class, and other clones once, few, many or no size at all.

V gene	clone size	J gene	D gene	CDR3 DNA	CDR3 protein
TRBV27	.	TRBJ1-4	.	TGTGCCAGCACCAGGGTAGGGGAAAAACTGTTTTTT	CASTRVGEKLFF
TRBV28	.	TRBJ2-4	TRBD2	TGTGCCAGCACCCTTAGCGGGCCAAAAAACATTCAGTACTTC	CASTLSGPKNIQYF
TRBV7-3	once	TRBJ2-1	TRBD2	TGTGCCAGCAGCCCTCACAGCGGGAGCGATGAGCAGTTCTTC	CASSPHSGSDEQFF
TRBV13	.	TRBJ1-2	.	TGTGCCAGCAGCCCGGCCTGGGGCTCGGTTGGCTACACCTTC	CASSPAWGSVGYTF
TRBV6-2/TRBV6-3	.	TRBJ2-4	.	TGTGCCAGCAGTAGACAGGAGATAGCCAAAAACATTCAGTACTTC	CASSRQEIAKNIQYF
TRBV2	.	TRBJ1-3	.	TGTGCCAGCAGTGTTTACAGGGACAACACCATATATTTT	CASSVYRDNTIYF
TRBV5-8	.	TRBJ2-3	TRBD2	TGTGCCAGCAGCTTGGGTAGACTAGCGACGGCCACAGATACGCAGTATTTT	CASSLGRLATATDTQYF
TRBV2	.	TRBJ1-6	TRBD1	TGTGCCAGCATACCTCCGGGACAGTATAATTCACCCCTCCACTTT	CASIPPGQYNSPLHF
TRBV6-1	few	TRBJ1-3	TRBD1	TGTGCCAGCAGTGACAACAGGGGGGGCTCTGGAAACACCATATATTTT	CASSDNRGGSGNTIYF
TRBV19	.	TRBJ1-1	.	TGTGCCAGTAGTATGAGCACAGAGGGCGTGTGGAACACTGAAGCTTTCTTT	CASSMSTEGVWNTEAFF
TRBV5-4	.	TRBJ1-4	TRBD1	TGTGCCAGCAGCTCTGGGACAGCCCAAAATGAAAAACTGTTTTTT	CASSSGTAQNEKLFF
TRBV28	.	TRBJ1-1	.	TGTGCCAGCAGTCTCATGGGGGGGGGAGCTTTCTTT	CASSLMGGGAFF
TRBV5-6	few	TRBJ1-1	.	TGTGCCAGCAGCTTGAAGGGATCCAGGGCAGGGTACACTGAAGCTTTCTTT	CASSLKGSRAGYTEAFF
TRBV3-1/TRBV3-2	.	TRBJ1-1	TRBD1	TGTGCCAGCAGCCAAAGGAAGGGGGCATCGGTAGCTTTCTTT	CASSQRKGASVAFF
TRBV20-1	.	TRBJ1-1	.	TGCAGTGCGGAAGCAGGGTCCCTAGCTTTCTTT	CSAEAGSLAFF
TRBV2	.	TRBJ1-1	.	TGTGCCAGCAGTGTCTATGTGAACACTGAAGCTTTCTTT	CASSVYVNTEAFF
TRBV6-2/TRBV6-3	once	TRBJ1-4	.	TGTGCCAGCAGCCGTACAGGGACCACCGCAACTAATGAAAAACTGTTTTTT	CASSRTGTTATNEKLFF
TRBV3-1/TRBV3-2	.	TRBJ2-7	TRBD2	TGTGCCAGCAGCCAAGGAAGCGGGGGGCTACACTACGAGCAGTACTTC	CASSQGSGGLHYEQYF
TRBV9	.	TRBJ2-5	.	TGTGCCAGCAGCGTAGCGGGAGCAACCCAAGAGACCCAGTACTTC	CASSVAGATQETQYF
TRBV19	once	TRBJ1-5	.	TGTGCCAGTACAGGGCACAGGGACAATCAGCCCCAGCATTTT	CASTGHRDNQPQHF
TRBV2	.	TRBJ1-6	TRBD1	TGTGCCAGCAGGAGACAGGGTCCGTGGGATTATTCACCCCTCCACTTT	CASRRQGPWDYSPLHF
TRBV5-4	.	TRBJ1-4	.	TGTGCCAGCAGCTTGGACAGAACTAATGAAAAACTGTTTTTT	CASSLDRTNEKLFF
TRBV18	.	TRBJ1-1	.	TGTGCCAGCTCACTTACGGGGGACGTGCGAATGAACACTGAAGCTTTCTTT	CASSLTGDVRMNTEAFF
TRBV7-9	once	TRBJ1-1	TRBD1	TGTGCCAGCAGCACCGGGGACAGGATGAACACTGAAGCTTTCTTT	CASSTGDRMNTEAFF
TRBV29-1	.	TRBJ1-2	TRBD1	TGCAGCGCCTGGGGACAGGGCTACACCTTC	CSAWGQGYTF
TRBV7-2	.	TRBJ1-2	TRBD1	TGTGCCAGCAGTTACGGACAGGGCTATGGCTACACCTTC	CASSYGQGYGYTF
TRBV27	.	TRBJ2-3	TRBD2	TGTGCCAGCAGTTTATTTCTAGCGGGCAATAGTGCAGATACGCAGTATTTT	CASSLFLAGNSADTQYF
TRBV29-1	.	TRBJ2-5	.	TGCAGCGTCCCAGGGTTAGCCGCGTGGACCCAGTACTTC	CSVPGLAAWTQYF
TRBV6-5	.	TRBJ1-5	.	TGTGCCAGCAGACTCTGGGCGGGGACGGATCAGCCCCAGCATTTT	CASRLWAGTDQPQHF
TRBV19	.	TRBJ2-7	TRBD1	TGTGCCAGTAGTAAACGACGACAGGGTACCTACGAGCAGTACTTC	CASSKRRQGTYEQYF
TRBV27	.	TRBJ1-1	TRBD1	TGTGCCAGCAGTTTAGTTCTGACAGGGGGGTATGGCACTGAAGCTTTCTTT	CASSLVLTGGYGTEAFF
TRBV7-9	.	TRBJ2-1	TRBD1	TGTGCCAGCAGTCCCGACAGGGGGCTAAACAATGAGCAGTTCTTC	CASSPDRGLNNEQFF
TRBV7-9	.	TRBJ2-1	TRBD2	TGTGCCAGCACTCGGACTAGCGGGGGCGATGAGCAGTTCTTC	CASTRTSGGDEQFF
TRBV6-5	few	TRBJ1-5	.	TGTGCCAGCAGTTACTCGGGGGGAGAGAATCAGCCCCAGCATTTT	CASSYSGGENQPQHF
TRBV6-5	few	TRBJ2-7	TRBD1	TGTGCCAGCACGGACAGGGTCTCCTACGAGCAGTACTTC	CASTDRVSYEQYF
TRBV2	.	TRBJ2-2	.	TGTGCCAGCAGCGCTACGAACACCGGGGAGCTGTTTTTT	CASSATNTGELFF
TRBV9	.	TRBJ2-2	.	TGTGCCAGCAGCGTAGGGGTCCTAGGCACCGGGGAGCTGTTTTTT	CASSVGVLGTGELFF
TRBV18	.	TRBJ2-7	.	TGTGCCAGCTCACCACCGGCTAGCTACGAGCAGTACTTC	CASSPPASYEQYF
TRBV29-1	.	TRBJ1-1	.	TGCAGCGTTCGAGGGTCTACTGAAGCTTTCTTT	CSVRGSTEAFF
TRBV5-1	once	TRBJ1-6	TRBD1	TGCGCCAGCAGTCGCGACAGGGGTCTTAATTCACCCCTCCACTTT	CASSRDRGLNSPLHF
TRBV28	once	TRBJ1-4	.	TGTGCCAGCAGATTTCGGGAGATTAGACGCGTTGGGAGGGATGAAAAACTGTTTTTT	CASRFREIRRVGRDEKLFF
TRBV29-1	.	TRBJ1-1	TRBD1	TGCAGCGTGAGAAGACAGGGGGCAGGGGTGGGGAACACTGAAGCTTTCTTT	CSVRRQGAGVGNTEAFF
TRBV7-8	.	TRBJ2-2	.	TGTGCCAGCAGCTTAGCGTGGGGGCTGAACACCGGGGAGCTGTTTTTT	CASSLAWGLNTGELFF
TRBV11-2	.	TRBJ2-3	.	TGTGCCAGCAGTGTGGAAGGAGGGCAGTATTTT	CASSVEGGQYF
TRBV19	once	TRBJ2-7	TRBD1	TGTGCCAGTAGTCCCCGGACAGGGAGGTACGAGCAGTACTTC	CASSPRTGRYEQYF
TRBV6-5	.	TRBJ2-5	TRBD2	TGTGCCAGCAGTTCCTCCCAGGGCGGAGCGGGGGAGACCCAGTACTTC	CASSSSQGGAGETQYF
TRBV6-2/TRBV6-3	.	TRBJ2-7	.	TGTGCCAGCAGCCGAGCCTCCTACGAGCAGTACTTC	CASSRASYEQYF
TRBV6-2/TRBV6-3	.	TRBJ2-1	.	TGTGCCAGCAGTCCCAACCAATACTCGTCCGGGGAGCAGTTCTTC	CASSPNQYSSGEQFF
TRBV19	.	TRBJ2-3	.	TGTGCCAGTAGTACTGCGAGGGCTGGAGGGTCGGTCACAGATACGCAGTATTTT	CASSTARAGGSVTDTQYF
TRBV28	.	TRBJ1-5	.	TGTGCCAGCAGTTTAGGTCCCAGGGGCATCTCCAATCAGCCCCAGCATTTT	CASSLGPRGISNQPQHF
TRBV7-8	.	TRBJ2-3	TRBD2	TGTGCCAGCAGCCTTAGCGGGGGGGCGAGGAGCACAGATACGCAGTATTTT	CASSLSGGARSTDTQYF
TRBV18	.	TRBJ2-6	.	TGTGCCAGCTCACCAGGCAGGAGGGCAGACTCTGGGGCCAACGTCCTGACTTTC	CASSPGRRADSGANVLTF
TRBV19	.	TRBJ2-3	.	TGTGCCAGTAGTTCCCGACTAGGCGTGGATACGCAGTATTTT	CASSSRLGVDTQYF
TRBV4-3	.	TRBJ1-2	.	TGCGCCAGCAGCCAAGGGGTGGCAGACACTAACTATGGCTACACCTTC	CASSQGVADTNYGYTF
TRBV5-6	.	TRBJ2-2	TRBD2	TGTGCCAGCAGCGAGGTGGCGGGAGGGATAAACACCGGGGAGCTGTTTTTT	CASSEVAGGINTGELFF
TRBV24-1	once	TRBJ2-1	.	TGTGCCACCAGTGACTTCAATGAGCAGTTCTTC	CATSDFNEQFF
TRBV10-3	.	TRBJ1-6	TRBD1	TGTGCCATCAGTGACGCTCCGACAGGGACCGGTTCACCCCTCCACTTT	CAISDAPTGTGSPLHF
TRBV30	.	TRBJ1-3	.	TGTGCCTCAACGCGGGGCCCTGGAAACACCATATATTTT	CASTRGPGNTIYF
TRBV28	once	TRBJ1-1	TRBD1	TGTGCCAGCAGTACGCTGGCAGGGGGGAACACTGAAGCTTTCTTT	CASSTLAGGNTEAFF
TRBV28	.	TRBJ2-7	.	TGTGCCAGCAGTTTCACGAAGCTCGAGCAGTACTTC	CASSFTKLEQYF